The 27 T cell receptor beta chains in this list originate from one sample, sequenced in a study of T cell changes during pregnancy in multiple sclerosis. Sequencing used immunoSEQ multiplex PCR; TCRdb keeps in-frame clones, though not all of them. In the table there are about 36,000 clones, 91% of which are singletons. The input for sequencing was CD4+ T cells from peripheral blood mononuclear cells, taken in the second trimester of pregnancy. Receptors were obtained from a female donor in good health, enrolled as a control in a pregnancy study.

The chain joins TRBV7-9 to TRBJ2-7; 8 bases agree with TRBD2. Germline-derived CDR1 and CDR2 are SEHNR and FQNEAQ (reference sequence). This CDR3 is 15 amino acids long. V was clipped by 3 bases and J by 5 bases; unmatched bases: 9. The CDR3 coding sequence is TGTGCCAGCAGCTTGACTAGCGCGCAAGCCGACGAGCAGTACTTC. As protein: CASSLTSAQADEQYF.

The chain carries TRBV6-6 and TRBJ1-4, with 10 bases fitting TRBD1. Germline V gives CDR1 MNHNY, CDR2 SVGAGI (reference sequence). Trimming at V came to 6 bases and at J to 5 bases, leaving 6 bases not matched to a gene. This CDR3 is 15 amino acids long. For the CDR3, the DNA is TGTGCCAGCAGACGGGGGGACAGGGGAAATGAAAAACTGTTTTTT. Protein sequence: CASRRGDRGNEKLFF.

The chain uses TRBV11-2 and TRBJ1-1, with a tentative D call TRBD1 (6 bases). Germline V CDR1 and CDR2: SGHAT, FQNNGV. The CDR3 covers 13 residues. Trimming removed 1 base at V and 10 bases at J, with 13 bases between. The CDR3 region is CASSLARQELAFF. Written as DNA, the CDR3 is TGTGCCAGCAGCTTAGCAAGACAGGAGTTAGCTTTCTTT.

This sequence joins TRBV18 and TRBJ1-2, with D possibly matching TRBD1 (5 bases). This CDR3 spans 16 amino acids. V was clipped by 5 bases and J by 0 bases, with 16 bases between them. Germline CDR1 is KGHSH and CDR2 is LQKENI. This CDR3 reads CASSTAPGGANYGYTF. CDR3 coding DNA: TGTGCCAGCTCAACAGCTCCCGGGGGAGCTAACTATGGCTACACCTTC.

The chain employs TRBV6-5 and TRBJ2-7; unclear D gene. The germline V and J ends were trimmed by 5 bases and 0 bases, with 11 bases remaining between them. Germline V CDR1 and CDR2: MNHEY, SVGAGI. The CDR3 totals 14 residues. In DNA, the CDR3 is TGTGCCAGCAGTCCGCGAGCGAGCTCCTACGAGCAGTACTTC. Translating it yields CASSPRASSYEQYF.

Points on this clone: Different DNA sequences within this sample yield the same CDR3. V usage is TRBV15 and J usage is TRBJ1-1; 9 bases match TRBD1. V gave up 1 base and J gave up 3 bases; unmatched junction bases: 3. The CDR3 spans 15 residues. Germline CDR1 LNHNV, CDR2 YYDKDF (reference sequence). In DNA, the CDR3 is TGTGCCACCAGCAGAGTTACAGGGGGCTACACTGAAGCTTTCTTT. It codes for CATSRVTGGYTEAFF.

About this clone itself: At one end, the junction sequence differs from germline, possibly due to a read error. The V call is TRBV7-9, the J call TRBJ2-3; 9 nucleotides match TRBD2. Germline-derived CDR1 and CDR2 are SEHNR and FQNEAQ (reference sequence). CDR3 length equals 16 residues. CDR3 sequence (DNA): TGTGCCAGCAGCTTAGACCTAGCGGGACGCACGGATACGCAGTATTTT. Its translation: CASSLDLAGRTDTQYF.

This chain links TRBV7-8 with TRBJ2-7; 7 positions match TRBD2. V was pared by 3 bases and J by 6 bases, with 8 bases of the junction left unmatched. CDR3 length equals 14 residues. CDR1 is SGHVS and CDR2 is FQNEAQ in the germline V gene. The CDR3 DNA is TGTGCCAGCAGCTTGACTAGCTTCTTTTCCGAGCAGTACTTC. It yields the protein CASSLTSFFSEQYF.

This chain uses TRBV11-2 with TRBJ2-7; maybe TRBD2 (5 bases). CDR3 length: 12 residues. Germline CDR1 is SGHAT and CDR2 is FQNNGV. The V end lost 6 bases, the J end lost 6 bases, and 12 bases lay between the germline ends. CDR3 bases: TGTGCCAGCAGTCTGACACGGGGCGAGCAGTACTTC. It encodes CASSLTRGEQYF.

This clone was seen just once. The rearrangement links TRBV6-1 to TRBJ1-4, with 10 bases aligning to TRBD1. Germline trimming cut 5 bases from V and 5 bases from J; bases unmatched to any gene: 8. From germline, CDR1 is MNHNS and CDR2 SASEGT. The CDR3 contains 16 residues. CDR3 DNA: TGTGCCAGCAGTCAAGGACAGGGGGGATTAAATGAAAAACTGTTTTTT. It specifies CASSQGQGGLNEKLFF.

The chain has TRBV7-2 and TRBJ2-7; 7 positions match TRBD2. The CDR3 is made up of 15 amino acids. V gave up 3 bases and J gave up 3 bases; unmatched junction bases: 8. Germline values: CDR1 SGHTA, CDR2 FQGNSA. CDR3 sequence reads: CASSFQRDLHYEQYF. The DNA for the CDR3 is TGTGCCAGCAGCTTTCAGCGGGACCTTCACTACGAGCAGTACTTC. The full variable domain, with the rest looked up from reference TRBV7-2 and TRBJ2-7, is GAGVSQSPSNKVTEKGKDVELRCDPISGHTALYWYRQSLGQGLEFLIYFQGNSAPDKSGLPSDRFSAERTGGSVSTLTIQRTQQEDSAVYLCASSFQRDLHYEQYFGPGTRLTVT.

This clone was seen a single time. The rearrangement uses TRBV2 and TRBJ2-5; D perhaps matches TRBD1 (5 bases). The ends were cut back, 4 bases at V and 3 bases at J, with 9 bases in the middle. The CDR3 loop spans 13 amino acids. From germline, CDR1 is SNHLY and CDR2 FYNNEI. CDR3 nucleotide sequence: TGTGCCAGCAGTGCGGTAGGGGAAGAGACCCAGTACTTC. The encoded protein is CASSAVGEETQYF.

V is TRBV28 and J is TRBJ2-2, with TRBD1 as a possible D gene (5 bases). V lost 2 bases and J 5 bases, leaving 12 bases between the germline ends. CDR3 length: 15 amino acids. In germline, CDR1 is MDHEN, CDR2 SYDVKM. The DNA for the CDR3 is TGTGCCAGCAGTTTAAGCAGGGTGCGAACCGGGGAGCTGTTTTTT. This codes for CASSLSRVRTGELFF.

The CDR3 sequence is CASSFDAGGAGYGYTF. Written as DNA, the CDR3 is TGTGCCAGCAGCTTCGACGCAGGGGGCGCTGGCTATGGCTACACCTTC. This chain connects TRBV7-8 to TRBJ1-2, with 8 bases fitting TRBD1. The CDR3 extends over 16 amino acids. V trimming: 3 bases; J trimming: 4 bases; junction bases outside the gene matches: 10. Germline lookup yields CDR1 SGHVS and CDR2 FQNEAQ.

This clone has just a few counts. V usage is TRBV19 and J usage is TRBJ1-2; 9 positions match TRBD1. The CDR3 is 15 residues long. Germline CDR1 and CDR2: LNHDA and SQIVND (reference sequence). Trimming cost V 7 bases and J 2 bases; bases outside gene matches: 8. The CDR3 here is CASKSSGQGNYGYTF. The CDR3 bases are TGTGCCAGTAAAAGTTCCGGACAGGGGAACTATGGCTACACCTTC.

This clone was recorded only once. This rearrangement joins TRBV28 to TRBJ1-5; TRBD1 is a possible D gene (6 bases). V was cut by 7 bases and J by 6 bases, with 13 bases left in between. CDR1 is MDHEN, CDR2 SYDVKM, per germline. The CDR3 covers 13 residues. The CDR3 nucleotides read TGTGCCAGCACTCAGGGAGGGGGTCAGCCCCAGCATTTT. This sequence encodes CASTQGGGQPQHF.

This clone has only a few counts. The chain links TRBV7-9 to TRBJ1-1, with D unresolved. Trimming removed 0 bases at V and 1 base at J, with 6 bases between. The CDR3 has 14 residues. CDR1 is SEHNR and CDR2 is FQNEAQ in the germline V gene (reference sequence). The CDR3: CASSLAYGNTEAFF. The CDR3 DNA sequence: TGTGCCAGCAGCTTAGCGTACGGGAACACTGAAGCTTTCTTT.

The chain combines TRBV5-1 with TRBJ1-2; no reliable D call. The CDR3 length is 16 residues. The V end was cut by 5 bases, the J end by 0 bases, with 17 bases between. Germline CDR1 reads SGHRS; CDR2 reads YFSETQ. The chain's CDR3 is CASSLELGGANYGYTF. CDR3 coding DNA: TGCGCCAGCAGTCTCGAGTTAGGCGGAGCTAACTATGGCTACACCTTC.

The chain couples TRBV19 to TRBJ2-2, with no clear D. The germline CDR1 and CDR2 sequences are LNHDA and SQIVND (reference sequence). Trimming pared 4 bases from V and 1 base from J, leaving 7 bases between. CDR3 size: 14 residues. CDR3 sequence reads: CASSKKQNTGELFF. The DNA for the CDR3 is TGTGCCAGTAGTAAAAAACAGAACACCGGGGAGCTGTTTTTT.

The chain uses TRBV2 and TRBJ1-5; 7 nucleotides align to TRBD1. CDR3 length equals 14 residues. Germline CDR1 is SNHLY and CDR2 is FYNNEI. Trimming at V came to 7 bases and at J to 1 base, leaving 4 bases not matched to a gene. CDR3 in DNA: TGTGCCAGCAACGCGGGACAGAGCAATCAGCCCCAGCATTTT. It specifies CASNAGQSNQPQHF.

The chain recombines TRBV1 with TRBJ1-1. TRBV1 counts as a pseudogene. The CDR3 has 15 residues. The chain's CDR3 is CTSSQVPLINTEAFF. The CDR3 bases are TGCACCAGCAGCCAAGTCCCGTTAATCAACACTGAAGCTTTCTTT.

V is TRBV6-1 and J is TRBJ1-4; D call uncertain. The CDR3 has 14 amino acids. The ends were cut back, 11 bases at V and 7 bases at J, with 20 bases in the middle. Germline V gene lookup returns CDR1 MNHNS and CDR2 SASEGT. This chain's CDR3 is CASSVRSGIEKLFF. In DNA form, the CDR3 reads TGTGCCTCCAGCGTAAGGTCGGGGATTGAAAAACTGTTTTTT.

This clone was seen just once. The chain carries TRBV28 and TRBJ2-3; no clear D gene. The germline gives CDR1 MDHEN, CDR2 SYDVKM. This CDR3 is 14 amino acids long. The ends were cut back, 5 bases at V and 0 bases at J, with 9 bases in the middle. Here the CDR3 reads CASSPPGSTDTQYF. In DNA form, the CDR3 reads TGTGCCAGCAGTCCGCCCGGGAGCACAGATACGCAGTATTTT.

This clone was counted once. V gene TRBV7-2 combines with J gene TRBJ2-1; D is unresolved. Trimming pared 2 bases from V and 12 bases from J, leaving 11 bases between. CDR1 is SGHTA, CDR2 FQGNSA, per germline. The CDR3 is 12 amino acids. CDR3 in DNA: TGTGCCAGCAGCTTATCATTGGCGGTGCAGTTCTTC. Protein sequence: CASSLSLAVQFF.

The J gene is TRBJ1-4, the V gene TRBV10-3; no definite D call. The V end lost 6 bases, the J end lost 8 bases, and 13 bases lay between the germline ends. This CDR3 has 13 amino acids. Germline V gene lookup returns CDR1 ENHRY and CDR2 SYGVKD. This chain's CDR3 is CAIRNWEKEKLFF. CDR3 bases: TGTGCCATCAGGAACTGGGAGAAGGAAAAACTGTTTTTT.

The rearrangement uses TRBV6-1 and TRBJ1-2; D call uncertain. The germline V gene has CDR1 MNHNS and CDR2 SASEGT. This CDR3 region has 13 residues. Written as DNA, the CDR3 is TGTGCGACGCGGGTGACTACTAACTATGGCTACACCTTC. Protein product: CATRVTTNYGYTF.

In regard to this clone: Germline is not matched at one junction end, which may reflect a read error. The rearrangement uses TRBV7-7 and TRBJ2-3; D not certain. The CDR3 has 14 amino acids. In germline, CDR1 is SSHAT, CDR2 FNYEAQ (reference sequence). CDR3 DNA: TGTGCTAGCAGCTCCCGGTTGGAGTCAGATACGCAGTATTTT. It codes for CASSSRLESDTQYF.